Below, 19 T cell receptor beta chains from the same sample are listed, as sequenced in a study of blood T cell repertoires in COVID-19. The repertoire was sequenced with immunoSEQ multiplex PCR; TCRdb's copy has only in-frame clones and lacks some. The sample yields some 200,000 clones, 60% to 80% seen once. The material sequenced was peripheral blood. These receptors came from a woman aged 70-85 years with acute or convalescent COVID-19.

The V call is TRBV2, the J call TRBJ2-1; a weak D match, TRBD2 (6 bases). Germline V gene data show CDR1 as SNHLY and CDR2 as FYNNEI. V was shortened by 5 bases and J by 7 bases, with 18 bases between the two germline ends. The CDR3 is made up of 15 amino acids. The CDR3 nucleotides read TGTGCCAGCAGTCTAACCTACGGGGGTGAGAATGAGCAGTTCTTC. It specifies CASSLTYGGENEQFF.

CDR3 nucleotide sequence: TGCAGCGTCGTGTCGATCAGAGGAAACACTGAAGCTTTCTTT. Amino acid sequence: CSVVSIRGNTEAFF. This chain uses TRBV29-1 with TRBJ1-1; D is unresolved. The length of the CDR3 is 14 residues. V was cut by 6 bases and J by 2 bases, with 16 bases left in between. Germline CDR1 reads SQVTM; CDR2 reads ANQGSEA.

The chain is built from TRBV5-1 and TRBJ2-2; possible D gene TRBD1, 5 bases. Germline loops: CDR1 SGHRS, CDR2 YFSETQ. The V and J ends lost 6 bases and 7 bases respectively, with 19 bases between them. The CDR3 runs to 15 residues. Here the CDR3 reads CASTQEQVVYGELFF. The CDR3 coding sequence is TGCGCCAGCACGCAGGAACAGGTCGTTTACGGGGAGCTGTTTTTT.

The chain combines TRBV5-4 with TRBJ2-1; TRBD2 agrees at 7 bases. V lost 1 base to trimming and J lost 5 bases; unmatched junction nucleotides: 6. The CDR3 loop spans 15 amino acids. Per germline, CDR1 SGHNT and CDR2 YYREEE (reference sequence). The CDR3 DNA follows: TGTGCCAGCAGCTTGACGCTAGCGGTTAACAATGAGCAGTTCTTC. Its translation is CASSLTLAVNNEQFF.

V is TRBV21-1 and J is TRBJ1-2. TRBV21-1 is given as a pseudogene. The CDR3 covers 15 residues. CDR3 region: CASSKKDGGGYGYTF. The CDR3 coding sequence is TGTGCCAGCAGCAAAAAAGATGGAGGAGGTTATGGCTACACCTTC.

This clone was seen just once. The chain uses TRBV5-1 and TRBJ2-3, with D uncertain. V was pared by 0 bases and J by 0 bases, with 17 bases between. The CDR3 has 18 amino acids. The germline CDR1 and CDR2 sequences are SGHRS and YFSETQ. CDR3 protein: CASSLADSDLASTDTQYF. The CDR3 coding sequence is TGCGCCAGCAGCTTGGCCGATTCCGATTTAGCAAGCACAGATACGCAGTATTTT.

CDR3 protein: CASRSPKAGDRYEQYF. CDR3 coding DNA: TGTGCCAGCAGATCCCCAAAAGCGGGAGATCGTTACGAGCAGTACTTC. The V call is TRBV6-6, the J call TRBJ2-7; 8 nucleotides agree with TRBD2. The CDR3 totals 16 residues. Trimming took 6 bases from V and 4 from J; bases not matched to a gene: 14. Germline V lookup: CDR1 MNHNY, CDR2 SVGAGI (reference sequence).

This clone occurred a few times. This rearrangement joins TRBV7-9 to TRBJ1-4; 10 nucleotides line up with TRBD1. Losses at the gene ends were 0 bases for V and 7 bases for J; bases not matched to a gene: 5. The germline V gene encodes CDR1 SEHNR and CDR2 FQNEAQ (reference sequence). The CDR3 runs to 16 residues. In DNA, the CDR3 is TGTGCCAGCAGCTTAGCGGGACAGGGGAGTAGTGAAAAACTGTTTTTT. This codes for CASSLAGQGSSEKLFF. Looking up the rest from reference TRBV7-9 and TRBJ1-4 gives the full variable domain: DTGVSQNPRHKITKRGQNVTFRCDPISEHNRLYWYRQTLGQGPEFLTYFQNEAQLEKSRLLSDRFSAERPKGSFSTLEIQRTEQGDSAMYLCASSLAGQGSSEKLFFGSGTQLSVL.

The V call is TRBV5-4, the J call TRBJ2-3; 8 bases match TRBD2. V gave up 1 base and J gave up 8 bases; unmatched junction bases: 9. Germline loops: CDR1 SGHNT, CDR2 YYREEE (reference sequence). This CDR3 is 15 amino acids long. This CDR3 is CASSLSAGRAVTQYF. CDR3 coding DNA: TGTGCCAGCAGCTTGTCCGCCGGGAGGGCCGTTACGCAGTATTTT.

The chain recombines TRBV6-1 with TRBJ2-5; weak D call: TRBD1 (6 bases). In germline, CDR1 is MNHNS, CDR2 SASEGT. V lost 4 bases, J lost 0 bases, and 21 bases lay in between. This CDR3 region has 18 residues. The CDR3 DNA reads TGTGCCAGCAGTGCCACTCCGACAGGCTGGGGGTACCAAGAGACCCAGTACTTC. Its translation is CASSATPTGWGYQETQYF.

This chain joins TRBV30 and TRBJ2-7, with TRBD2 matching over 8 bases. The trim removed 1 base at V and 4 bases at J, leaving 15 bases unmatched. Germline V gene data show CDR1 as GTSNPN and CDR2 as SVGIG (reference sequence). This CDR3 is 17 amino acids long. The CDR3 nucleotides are TGTGCCTGGAGTGCGACAGGTTTTTTTAGCGGGATATACGAGCAGTACTTC. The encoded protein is CAWSATGFFSGIYEQYF.

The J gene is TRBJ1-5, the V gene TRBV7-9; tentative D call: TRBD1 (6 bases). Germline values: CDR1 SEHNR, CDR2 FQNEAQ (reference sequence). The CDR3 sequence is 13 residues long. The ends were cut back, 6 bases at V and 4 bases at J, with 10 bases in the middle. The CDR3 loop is CASSPGVNQPQHF. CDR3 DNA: TGTGCCAGCAGTCCAGGGGTAAATCAGCCCCAGCATTTT. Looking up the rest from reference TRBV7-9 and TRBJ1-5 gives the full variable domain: DTGVSQNPRHKITKRGQNVTFRCDPISEHNRLYWYRQTLGQGPEFLTYFQNEAQLEKSRLLSDRFSAERPKGSFSTLEIQRTEQGDSAMYLCASSPGVNQPQHFGDGTRLSIL.

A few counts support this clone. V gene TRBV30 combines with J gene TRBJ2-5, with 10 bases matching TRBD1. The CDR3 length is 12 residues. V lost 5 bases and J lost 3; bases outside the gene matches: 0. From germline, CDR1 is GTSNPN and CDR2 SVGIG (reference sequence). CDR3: CAWGQGEETQYF. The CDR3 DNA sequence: TGTGCCTGGGGACAGGGGGAAGAGACCCAGTACTTC.

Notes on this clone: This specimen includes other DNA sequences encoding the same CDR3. CDR3 nucleotides: TGTGCCAGTAGTGTCGACAGGACCAACACTGAAGCTTTCTTT. Protein product: CASSVDRTNTEAFF. J is TRBJ1-1 and V is TRBV19, with D maybe TRBD1 (6 bases). Germline assignment: CDR1 LNHDA and CDR2 SQIVND (reference sequence). The CDR3 covers 14 residues. V lost 5 bases to trimming and J lost 2 bases, with 12 bases between them. The whole variable domain, filled in from reference TRBV19 and TRBJ1-1, reads DGGITQSPKYLFRKEGQNVTLSCEQNLNHDAMYWYRQDPGQGLRLIYYSQIVNDFQKGDIAEGYSVSREKKESFPLTVTSAQKNPTAFYLCASSVDRTNTEAFFGQGTRLTVV.

CDR3 sequence reads: CASSLQTSGNYEQYF. The DNA of the CDR3 is TGTGCCAGCAGTTTACAGACTAGCGGGAACTACGAGCAGTACTTC. This rearrangement joins TRBV28 to TRBJ2-7; 11 bases line up with TRBD2. Germline V lookup: CDR1 MDHEN, CDR2 SYDVKM. V shed 2 bases, J shed 3 bases, and the junction held 3 bases outside the gene matches. The CDR3 loop spans 15 amino acids.

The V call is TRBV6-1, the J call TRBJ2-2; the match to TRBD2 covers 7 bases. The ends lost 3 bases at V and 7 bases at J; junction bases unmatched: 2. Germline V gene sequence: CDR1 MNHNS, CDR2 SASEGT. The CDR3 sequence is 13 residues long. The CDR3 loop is CASSDRGDGELFF. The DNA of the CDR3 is TGTGCCAGCAGTGACCGGGGGGACGGGGAGCTGTTTTTT.

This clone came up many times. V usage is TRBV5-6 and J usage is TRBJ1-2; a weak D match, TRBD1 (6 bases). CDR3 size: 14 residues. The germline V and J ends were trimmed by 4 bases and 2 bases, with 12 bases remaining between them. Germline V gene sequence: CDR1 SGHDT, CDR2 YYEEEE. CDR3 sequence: CASSLRTANYGYTF. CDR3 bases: TGTGCCAGCAGCCTCAGGACAGCAAACTATGGCTACACCTTC. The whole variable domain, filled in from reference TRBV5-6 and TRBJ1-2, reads DAGVTQSPTHLIKTRGQQVTLRCSPKSGHDTVSWYQQALGQGPQFIFQYYEEEERQRGNFPDRFSGHQFPNYSSELNVNALLLGDSALYLCASSLRTANYGYTFGSGTRLTVV.

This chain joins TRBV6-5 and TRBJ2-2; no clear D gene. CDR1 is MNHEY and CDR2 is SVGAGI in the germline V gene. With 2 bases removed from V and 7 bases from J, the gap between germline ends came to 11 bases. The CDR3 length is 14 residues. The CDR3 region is CASSYATRSGELFF. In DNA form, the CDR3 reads TGTGCCAGCAGTTACGCCACGCGTAGCGGGGAGCTGTTTTTT.

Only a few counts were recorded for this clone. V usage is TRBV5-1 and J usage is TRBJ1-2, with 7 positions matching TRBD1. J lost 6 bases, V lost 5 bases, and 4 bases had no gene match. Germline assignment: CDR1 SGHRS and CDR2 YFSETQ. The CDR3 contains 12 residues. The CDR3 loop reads CASRVTGDGYTF. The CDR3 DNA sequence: TGCGCCAGCAGGGTTACAGGGGATGGCTACACCTTC.